This T cell receptor beta chain was identified in a study of T cells expressing NK-cell markers. Following a re-call of the 5' RACE reads, TCRdb has one entry per CDR3 protein and lacks DNA. This specimen shows 300,000 to 500,000 distinct CDR3 sequences; the ten leading clones hold about 10%. The CDR3 has 15 residues. The sample comprised blood T cells: a sorted CD56 or NKG2C T cell subset, CD4+ or CD8+ T cells, or bulk PBMC T cells (not recorded which). This sequence joins TRBV12-3 or TRBV12-4 and TRBJ1-3. This clonotype originated in a woman aged 50 to 60 in good health. CDR3 protein: CASSSGVPSGNTIYF.